What follows is one TCR beta chain and its context. This record belongs to a study of T cells in tuberculosis. Sorting used thawed, overnight-rested PBMC stained with anti-CD3, a viability dye and GMM-loaded CD1B tetramer. C32 glucose monomycolate from Rhodococcus equi was loaded onto the CD1B tetramers. Germline V gene sequence: CDR1 SGHDN, CDR2 FVKESK. This CDR3 has 16 amino acids. V lost 4 bases, J lost 4 bases, and 6 bases stayed unmatched. Sequencing was performed with immunoSEQ multiplex PCR; in TCRdb, only in-frame clones are kept and a portion is missing. The top ten hold 1.5% to 2% of the sample, which has approximately 100,000 clones, under 95% seen once.

The clonotype comes from an adult woman with latent tuberculosis. The chain joins TRBV14 to TRBJ2-2; 10 nucleotides agree with TRBD1. Sequencing was done on a sample of CD1b-GMM tetramer-negative cells sorted from PBMCs. CDR3 region: CASSRPGQGLTGELFF. For the CDR3, the DNA is TGTGCCAGCAGCCGACCGGGACAGGGGCTCACCGGGGAGCTGTTTTTT.